What follows is one TCR beta chain and its context. As processed by the authors: Nucleated cell counts were estimated from reference gene primer amplification. Only in-frame clones appear in the TCRdb table, and some are missing; sequencing was by immunoSEQ multiplex PCR. V, J and clone size derive from that table, while D and trimming were established from the DNA sequence. Of some 27,000 clones listed, about 80% are singletons. The sample originates from a study of blood T cell repertoires in COVID-19. About the study: The origin of the acute and convalescent COVID-19 samples was the United States, Italy and Spain. PBMCs, B-cell-depleted T cells, or T cells provided the cDNA or gDNA that made up the material.

The CDR3 has 14 residues. J gave up 7 bases and V 10 bases, and 12 bases lay outside the gene matches. Germline CDR1 is SGHVS and CDR2 is FQNEAQ. The clonotype was recovered from a man between 65 and 85 years old with acute or convalescent COVID-19. The chain couples TRBV7-8 to TRBJ2-1; the match to TRBD1 covers 8 bases. The sequencing input was peripheral blood. CDR3 sequence (DNA): TGTGCCACAAAGACAGGGGAAGTGTGGAATGAGCAGTTCTTC. This encodes CATKTGEVWNEQFF.